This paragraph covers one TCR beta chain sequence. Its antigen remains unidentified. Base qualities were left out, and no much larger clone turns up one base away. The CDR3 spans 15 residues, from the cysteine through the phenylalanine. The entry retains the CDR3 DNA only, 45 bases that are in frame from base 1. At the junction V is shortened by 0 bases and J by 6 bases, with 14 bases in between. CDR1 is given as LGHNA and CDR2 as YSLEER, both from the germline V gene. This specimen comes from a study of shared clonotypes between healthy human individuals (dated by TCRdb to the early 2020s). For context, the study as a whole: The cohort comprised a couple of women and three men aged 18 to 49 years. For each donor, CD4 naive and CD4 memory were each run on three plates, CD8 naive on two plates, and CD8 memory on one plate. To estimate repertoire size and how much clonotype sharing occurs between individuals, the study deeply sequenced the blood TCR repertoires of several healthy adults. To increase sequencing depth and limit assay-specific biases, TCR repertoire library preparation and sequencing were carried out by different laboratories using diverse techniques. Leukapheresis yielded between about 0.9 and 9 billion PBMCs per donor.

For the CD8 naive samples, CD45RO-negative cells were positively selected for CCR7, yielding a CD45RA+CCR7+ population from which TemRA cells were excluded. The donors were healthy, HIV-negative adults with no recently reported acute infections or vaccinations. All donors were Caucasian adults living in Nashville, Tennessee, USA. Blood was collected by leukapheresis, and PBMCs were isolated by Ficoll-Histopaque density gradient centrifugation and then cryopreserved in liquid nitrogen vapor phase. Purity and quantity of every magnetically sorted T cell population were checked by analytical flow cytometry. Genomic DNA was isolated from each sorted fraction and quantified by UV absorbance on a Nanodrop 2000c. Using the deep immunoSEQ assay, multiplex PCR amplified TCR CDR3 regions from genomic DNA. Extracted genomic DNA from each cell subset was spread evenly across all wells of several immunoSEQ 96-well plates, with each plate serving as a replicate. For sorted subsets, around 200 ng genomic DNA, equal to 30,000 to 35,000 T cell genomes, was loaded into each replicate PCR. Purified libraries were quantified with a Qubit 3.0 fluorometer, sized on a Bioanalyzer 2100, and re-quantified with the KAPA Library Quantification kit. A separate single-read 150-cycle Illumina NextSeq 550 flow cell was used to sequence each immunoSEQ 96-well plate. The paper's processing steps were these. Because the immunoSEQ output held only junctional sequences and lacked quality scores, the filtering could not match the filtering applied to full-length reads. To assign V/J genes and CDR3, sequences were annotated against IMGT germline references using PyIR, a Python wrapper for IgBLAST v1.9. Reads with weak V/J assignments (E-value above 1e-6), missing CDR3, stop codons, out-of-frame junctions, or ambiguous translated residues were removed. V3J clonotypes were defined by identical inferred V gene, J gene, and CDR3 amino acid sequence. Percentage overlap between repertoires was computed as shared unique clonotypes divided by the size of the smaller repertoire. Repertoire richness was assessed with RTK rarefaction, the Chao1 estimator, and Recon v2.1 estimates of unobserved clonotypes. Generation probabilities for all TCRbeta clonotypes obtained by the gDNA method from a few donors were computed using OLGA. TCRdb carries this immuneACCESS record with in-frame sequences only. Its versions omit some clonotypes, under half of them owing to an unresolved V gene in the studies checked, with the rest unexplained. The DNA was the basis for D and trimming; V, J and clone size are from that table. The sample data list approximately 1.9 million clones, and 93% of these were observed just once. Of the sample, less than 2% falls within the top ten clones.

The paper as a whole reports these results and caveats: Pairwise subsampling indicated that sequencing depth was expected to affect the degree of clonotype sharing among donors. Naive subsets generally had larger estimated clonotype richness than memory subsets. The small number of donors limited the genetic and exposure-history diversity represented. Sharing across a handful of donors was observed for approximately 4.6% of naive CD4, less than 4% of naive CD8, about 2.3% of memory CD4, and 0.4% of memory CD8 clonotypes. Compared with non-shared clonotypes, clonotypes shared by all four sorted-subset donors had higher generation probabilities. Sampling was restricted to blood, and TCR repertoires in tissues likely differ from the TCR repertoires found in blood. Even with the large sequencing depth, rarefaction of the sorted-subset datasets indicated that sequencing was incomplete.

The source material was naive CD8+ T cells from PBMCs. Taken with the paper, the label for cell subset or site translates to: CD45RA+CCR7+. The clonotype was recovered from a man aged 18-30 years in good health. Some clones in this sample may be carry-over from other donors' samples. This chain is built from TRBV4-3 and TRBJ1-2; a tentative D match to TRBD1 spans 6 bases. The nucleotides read TGCGCCAGCAGCCAAGATGTACGCAGGGGAGATGGCTACACCTTC. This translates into CASSQDVRRGDGYTF.